This TCR beta chain was sequenced for a study of technical replicates of blood from four donors. The CDR3 spans 15 residues. Looked up from germline, CDR1 is SQVTM and CDR2 is ANQGSEA. Trimming took 6 bases from V and 0 from J; bases not matched to a gene: 9. The protocol was immunoSEQ multiplex PCR, while the TCRdb copy is restricted to in-frame clones and leaves out a portion. This table holds 60,000 or so clones, about 96% found once. Sequenced sample: T cells isolated from PBMCs. This chain links TRBV29-1 with TRBJ1-1; 8 positions agree with TRBD1. This clonotype was sampled from a human donor in good health. The CDR3 loop is CSVDGGQGMNTEAFF. The DNA of the CDR3 is TGCAGCGTCGACGGAGGACAGGGTATGAACACTGAAGCTTTCTTT.